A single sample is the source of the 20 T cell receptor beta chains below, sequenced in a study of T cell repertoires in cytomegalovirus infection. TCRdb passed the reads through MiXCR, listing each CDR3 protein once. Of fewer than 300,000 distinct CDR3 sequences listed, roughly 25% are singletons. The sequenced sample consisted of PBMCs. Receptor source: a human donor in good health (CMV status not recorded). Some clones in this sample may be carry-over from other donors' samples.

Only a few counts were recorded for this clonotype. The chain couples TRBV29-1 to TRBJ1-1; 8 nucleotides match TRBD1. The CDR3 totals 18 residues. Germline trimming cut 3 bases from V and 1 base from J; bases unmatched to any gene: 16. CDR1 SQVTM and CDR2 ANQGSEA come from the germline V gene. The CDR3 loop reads CSVDKRHRGFDPNTEAFF. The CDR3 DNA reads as TGCAGCGTTGACAAGAGACACAGGGGGTTTGACCCGAACACTGAAGCTTTCTTT.

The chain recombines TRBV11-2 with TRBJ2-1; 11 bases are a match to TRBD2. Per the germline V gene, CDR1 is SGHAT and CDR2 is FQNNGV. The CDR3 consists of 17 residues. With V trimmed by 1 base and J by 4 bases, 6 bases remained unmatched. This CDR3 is CASSLVAGGRDYNEQFF. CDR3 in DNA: TGTGCCAGCAGCTTAGTAGCGGGGGGGAGAGATTACAATGAGCAGTTCTTC.

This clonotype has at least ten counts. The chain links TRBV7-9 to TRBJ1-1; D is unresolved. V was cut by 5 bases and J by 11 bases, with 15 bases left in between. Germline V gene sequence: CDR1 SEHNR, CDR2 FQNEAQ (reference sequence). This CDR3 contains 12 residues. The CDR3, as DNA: TGTGCCAGCAGCCGGCCGACGGTGTGGGCTTTCTTT. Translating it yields CASSRPTVWAFF.

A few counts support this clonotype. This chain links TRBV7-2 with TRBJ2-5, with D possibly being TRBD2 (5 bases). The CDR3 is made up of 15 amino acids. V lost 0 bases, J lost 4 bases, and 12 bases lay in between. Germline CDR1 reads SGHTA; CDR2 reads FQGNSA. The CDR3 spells CASSLALGVVETQYF. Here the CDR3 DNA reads TGTGCCAGCAGCTTAGCCCTCGGGGTGGTAGAGACCCAGTACTTC.

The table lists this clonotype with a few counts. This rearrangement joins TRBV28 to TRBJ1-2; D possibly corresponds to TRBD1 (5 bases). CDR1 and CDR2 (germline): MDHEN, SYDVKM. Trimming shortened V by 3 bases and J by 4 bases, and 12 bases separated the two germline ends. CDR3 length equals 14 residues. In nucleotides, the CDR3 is TGTGCCAGCAGTTTTGGAGGGGCTGGCTATGGCTACACCTTC. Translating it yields CASSFGGAGYGYTF.

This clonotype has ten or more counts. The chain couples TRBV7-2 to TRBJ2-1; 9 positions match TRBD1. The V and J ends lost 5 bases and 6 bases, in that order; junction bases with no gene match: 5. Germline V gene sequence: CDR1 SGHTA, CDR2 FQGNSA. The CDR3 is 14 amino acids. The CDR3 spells CASSMTGGGNEQFF. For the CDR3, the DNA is TGTGCCAGCAGCATGACAGGGGGGGGCAATGAGCAGTTCTTC.

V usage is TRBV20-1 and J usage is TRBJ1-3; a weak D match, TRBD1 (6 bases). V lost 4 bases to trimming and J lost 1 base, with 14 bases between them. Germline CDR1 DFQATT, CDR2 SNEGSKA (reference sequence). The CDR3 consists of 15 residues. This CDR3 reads CSAKQGEASGNTIYF. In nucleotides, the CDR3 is TGCAGTGCTAAACAGGGAGAAGCGTCTGGAAACACCATATATTTT.

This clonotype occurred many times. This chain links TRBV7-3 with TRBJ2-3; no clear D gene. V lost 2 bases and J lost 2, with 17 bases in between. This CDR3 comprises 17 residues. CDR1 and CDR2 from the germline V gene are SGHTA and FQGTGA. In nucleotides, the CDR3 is TGTGCCAGCAGCTTAGGAGAAGGGATCGGATTCACAGATACGCAGTATTTT. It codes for CASSLGEGIGFTDTQYF. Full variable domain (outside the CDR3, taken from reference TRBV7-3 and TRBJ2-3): GAGVSQTPSNKVTEKGKYVELRCDPISGHTALYWYRQSLGQGPEFLIYFQGTGAADDSGLPNDRFFAVRPEGSVSTLKIQRTERGDSAVYLCASSLGEGIGFTDTQYFGPGTRLTVL.

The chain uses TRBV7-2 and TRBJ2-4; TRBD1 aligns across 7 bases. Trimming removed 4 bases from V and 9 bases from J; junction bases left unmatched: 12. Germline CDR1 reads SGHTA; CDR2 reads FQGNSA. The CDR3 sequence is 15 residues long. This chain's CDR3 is CASSSTDRVLGIQYF. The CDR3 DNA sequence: TGTGCCAGCAGCTCCACCGACAGGGTGTTGGGCATTCAGTACTTC. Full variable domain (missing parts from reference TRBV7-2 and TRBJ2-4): GAGVSQSPSNKVTEKGKDVELRCDPISGHTALYWYRQSLGQGLEFLIYFQGNSAPDKSGLPSDRFSAERTGGSVSTLTIQRTQQEDSAVYLCASSSTDRVLGIQYFGAGTRLSVL.

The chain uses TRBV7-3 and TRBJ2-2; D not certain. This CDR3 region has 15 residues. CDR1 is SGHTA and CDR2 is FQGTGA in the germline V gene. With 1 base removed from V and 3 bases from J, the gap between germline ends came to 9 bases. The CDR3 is CASSLMASYTGELFF. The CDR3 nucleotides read TGTGCCAGCAGCTTAATGGCCTCCTACACCGGGGAGCTGTTTTTT.

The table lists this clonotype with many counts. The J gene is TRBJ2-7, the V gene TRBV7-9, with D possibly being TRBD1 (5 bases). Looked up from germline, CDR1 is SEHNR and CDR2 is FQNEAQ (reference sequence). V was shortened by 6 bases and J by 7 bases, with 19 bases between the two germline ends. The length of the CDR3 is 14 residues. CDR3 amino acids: CASSSTGGPLEQYF. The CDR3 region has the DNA TGTGCCAGCAGTTCCACAGGCGGCCCTCTGGAGCAGTACTTC.

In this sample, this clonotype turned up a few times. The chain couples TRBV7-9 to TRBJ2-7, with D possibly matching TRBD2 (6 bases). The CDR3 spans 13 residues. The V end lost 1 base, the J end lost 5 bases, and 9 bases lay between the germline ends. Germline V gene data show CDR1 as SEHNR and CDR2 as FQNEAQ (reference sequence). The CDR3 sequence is CASSLDGGDEQYF. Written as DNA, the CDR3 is TGTGCCAGCAGCTTAGACGGAGGGGACGAGCAGTACTTC.

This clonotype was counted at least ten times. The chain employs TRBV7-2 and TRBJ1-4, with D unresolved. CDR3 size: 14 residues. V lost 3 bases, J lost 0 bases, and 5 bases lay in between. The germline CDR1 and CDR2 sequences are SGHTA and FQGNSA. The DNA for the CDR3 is TGTGCCAGCAGCTTTGCGGCAACTAATGAAAAACTGTTTTTT. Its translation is CASSFAATNEKLFF.

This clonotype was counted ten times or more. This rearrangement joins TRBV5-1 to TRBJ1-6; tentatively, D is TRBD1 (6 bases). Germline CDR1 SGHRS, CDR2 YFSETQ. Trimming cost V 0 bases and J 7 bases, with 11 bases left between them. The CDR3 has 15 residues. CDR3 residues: CASSLVGARNSPLHF. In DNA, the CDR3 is TGCGCCAGCAGCTTGGTGGGGGCCCGGAATTCACCCCTCCACTTT.

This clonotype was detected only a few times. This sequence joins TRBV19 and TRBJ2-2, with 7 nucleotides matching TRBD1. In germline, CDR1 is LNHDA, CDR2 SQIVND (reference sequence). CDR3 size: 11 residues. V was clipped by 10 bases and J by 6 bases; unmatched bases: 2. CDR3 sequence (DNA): TGTGCCACCCAGGGGGCCGGGGAGCTGTTTTTT. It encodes CATQGAGELFF.

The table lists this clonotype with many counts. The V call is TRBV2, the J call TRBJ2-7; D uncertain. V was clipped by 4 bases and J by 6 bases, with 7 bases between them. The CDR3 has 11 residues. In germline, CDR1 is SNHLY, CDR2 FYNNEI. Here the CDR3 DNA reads TGTGCCAGCAGTGGTCTTATCGAGCAGTACTTC. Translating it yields CASSGLIEQYF.

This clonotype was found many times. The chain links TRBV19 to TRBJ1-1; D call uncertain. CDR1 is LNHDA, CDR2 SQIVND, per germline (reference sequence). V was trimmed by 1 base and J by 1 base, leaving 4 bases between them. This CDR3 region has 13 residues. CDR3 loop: CASSIGWNTEAFF. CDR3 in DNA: TGTGCCAGTAGTATAGGGTGGAACACTGAAGCTTTCTTT.

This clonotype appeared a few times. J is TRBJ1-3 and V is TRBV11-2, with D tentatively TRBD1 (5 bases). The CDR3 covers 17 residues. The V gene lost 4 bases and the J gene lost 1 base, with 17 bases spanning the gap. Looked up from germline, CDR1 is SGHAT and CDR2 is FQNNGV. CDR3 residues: CASSYLRGGKSGNTIYF. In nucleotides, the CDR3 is TGTGCCAGCAGCTACCTCCGTGGGGGAAAATCTGGAAACACCATATATTTT.

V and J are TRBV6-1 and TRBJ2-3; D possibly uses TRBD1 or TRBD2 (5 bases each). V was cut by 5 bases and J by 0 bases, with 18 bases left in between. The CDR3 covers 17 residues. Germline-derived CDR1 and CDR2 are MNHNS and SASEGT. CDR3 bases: TGTGCCAGCAGTCAGTTCGGGACGGGGCATAGCACAGATACGCAGTATTTT. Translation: CASSQFGTGHSTDTQYF.

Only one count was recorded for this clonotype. CDR3 coding DNA: TGTGCCAGCGGGATCCGCGGGACAGGGGAGGGGGAGCAGTACTTC. Protein product: CASGIRGTGEGEQYF. The genes are TRBV28 and TRBJ2-7, with 10 bases matching TRBD1. The germline V gene encodes CDR1 MDHEN and CDR2 SYDVKM. The CDR3 extends over 15 amino acids. The junction had 14 bases not matched to a gene; V was cut back by 8 bases and J by 7 bases.